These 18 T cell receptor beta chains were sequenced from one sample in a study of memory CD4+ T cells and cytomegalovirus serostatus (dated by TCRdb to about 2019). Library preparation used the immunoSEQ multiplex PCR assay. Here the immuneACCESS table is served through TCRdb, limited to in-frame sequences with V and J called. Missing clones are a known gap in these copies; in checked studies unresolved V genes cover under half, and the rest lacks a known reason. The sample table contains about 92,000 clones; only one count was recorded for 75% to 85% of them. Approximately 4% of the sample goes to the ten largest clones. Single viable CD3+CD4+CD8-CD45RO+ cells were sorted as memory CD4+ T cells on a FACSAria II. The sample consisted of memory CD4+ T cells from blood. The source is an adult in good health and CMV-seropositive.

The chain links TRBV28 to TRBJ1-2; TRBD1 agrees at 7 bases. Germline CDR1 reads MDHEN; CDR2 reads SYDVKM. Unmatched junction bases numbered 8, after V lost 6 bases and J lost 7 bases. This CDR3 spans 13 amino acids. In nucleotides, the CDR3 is TGTGCCAGCAGAAGCCAGGGGGTGGGTGGCTACACCTTC. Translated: CASRSQGVGGYTF.

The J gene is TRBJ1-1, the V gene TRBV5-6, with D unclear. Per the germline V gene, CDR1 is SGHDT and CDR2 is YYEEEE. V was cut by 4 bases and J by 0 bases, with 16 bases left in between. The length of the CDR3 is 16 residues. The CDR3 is CASSDNLRLVNTEAFF. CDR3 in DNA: TGTGCCAGCAGCGACAACCTCCGGTTGGTGAACACTGAAGCTTTCTTT.

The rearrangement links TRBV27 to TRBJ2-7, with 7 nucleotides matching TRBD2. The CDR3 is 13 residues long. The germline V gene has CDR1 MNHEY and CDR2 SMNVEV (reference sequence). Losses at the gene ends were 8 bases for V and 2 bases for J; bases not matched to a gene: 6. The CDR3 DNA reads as TGTGCCAGCCGATCCGGGACTACCTACGAGCAGTACTTC. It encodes CASRSGTTYEQYF.

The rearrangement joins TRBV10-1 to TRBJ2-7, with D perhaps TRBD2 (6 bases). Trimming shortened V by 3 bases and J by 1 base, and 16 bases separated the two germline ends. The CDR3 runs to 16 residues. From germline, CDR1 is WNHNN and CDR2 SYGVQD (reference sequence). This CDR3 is CASSDSTGVRSYEQYF. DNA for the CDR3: TGCGCCAGCAGTGATTCAACGGGGGTGAGATCCTACGAGCAGTACTTC.

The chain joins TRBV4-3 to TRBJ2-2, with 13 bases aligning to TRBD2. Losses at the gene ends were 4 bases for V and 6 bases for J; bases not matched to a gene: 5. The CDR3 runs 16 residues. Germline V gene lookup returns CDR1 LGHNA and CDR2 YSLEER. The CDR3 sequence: CASSPRTSGRAGELFF. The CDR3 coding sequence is TGCGCCAGCAGCCCCCGGACTAGCGGGAGAGCCGGGGAGCTGTTTTTT.

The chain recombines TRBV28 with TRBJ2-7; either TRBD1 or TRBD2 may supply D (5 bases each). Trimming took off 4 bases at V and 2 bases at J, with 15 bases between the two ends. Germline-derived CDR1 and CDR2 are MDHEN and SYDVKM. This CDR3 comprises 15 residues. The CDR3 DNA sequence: TGTGCCAGCAGTTCCTTGACTGGGGGAGCCTACGAGCAGTACTTC. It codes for CASSSLTGGAYEQYF.

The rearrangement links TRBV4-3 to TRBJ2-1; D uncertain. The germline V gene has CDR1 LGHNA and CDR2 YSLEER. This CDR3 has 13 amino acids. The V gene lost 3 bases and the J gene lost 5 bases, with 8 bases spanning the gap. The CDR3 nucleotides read TGCGCCAGCAGCCACGAATTAAACAATGAGCAGTTCTTC. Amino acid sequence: CASSHELNNEQFF.

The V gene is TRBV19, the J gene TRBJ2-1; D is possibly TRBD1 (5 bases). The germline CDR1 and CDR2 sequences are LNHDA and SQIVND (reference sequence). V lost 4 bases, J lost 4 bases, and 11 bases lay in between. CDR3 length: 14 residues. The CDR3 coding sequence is TGTGCCAGTAGTAGGGGCAGTCAATACAATGAGCAGTTCTTC. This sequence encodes CASSRGSQYNEQFF.

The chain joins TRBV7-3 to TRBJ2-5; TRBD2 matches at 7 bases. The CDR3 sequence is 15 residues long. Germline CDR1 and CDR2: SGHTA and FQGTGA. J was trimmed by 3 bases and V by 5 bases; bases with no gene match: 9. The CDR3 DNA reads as TGTGCCAGCAGCCCCGGACCTAGCGGAGAAGAGACCCAGTACTTC. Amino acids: CASSPGPSGEETQYF. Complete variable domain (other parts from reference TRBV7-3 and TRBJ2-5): GAGVSQTPSNKVTEKGKYVELRCDPISGHTALYWYRQSLGQGPEFLIYFQGTGAADDSGLPNDRFFAVRPEGSVSTLKIQRTERGDSAVYLCASSPGPSGEETQYFGPGTRLLVL.

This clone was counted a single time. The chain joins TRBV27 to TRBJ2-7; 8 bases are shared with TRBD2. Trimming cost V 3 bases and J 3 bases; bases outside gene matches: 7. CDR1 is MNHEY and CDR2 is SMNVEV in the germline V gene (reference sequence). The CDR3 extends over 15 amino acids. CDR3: CASSFAGGGDYEQYF. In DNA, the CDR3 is TGTGCCAGCAGTTTTGCGGGAGGTGGGGACTACGAGCAGTACTTC.

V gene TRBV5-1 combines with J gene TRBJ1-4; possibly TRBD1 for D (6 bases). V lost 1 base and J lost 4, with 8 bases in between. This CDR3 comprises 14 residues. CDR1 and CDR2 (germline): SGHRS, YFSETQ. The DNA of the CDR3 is TGCGCCAGCAGCTTGAGGGGGGATAATGAAAAACTGTTTTTT. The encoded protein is CASSLRGDNEKLFF.

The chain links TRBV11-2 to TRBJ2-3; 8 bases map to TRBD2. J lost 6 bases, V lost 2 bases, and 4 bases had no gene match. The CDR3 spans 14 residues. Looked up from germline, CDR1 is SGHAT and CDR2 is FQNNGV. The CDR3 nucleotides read TGTGCCAGCAGCTTAACGGGAGGGAGGGATACGCAGTATTTT. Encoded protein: CASSLTGGRDTQYF.

The CDR3 reads CASSYSTGNTIYF. CDR3 bases: TGTGCCAGCAGTTACTCGACTGGAAACACCATATATTTT. The chain has TRBV6-5 and TRBJ1-3; D not certain. CDR3 length equals 13 residues. The V end was cut by 0 bases, the J end by 2 bases, with 2 bases between. The germline CDR1 and CDR2 sequences are MNHEY and SVGAGI.

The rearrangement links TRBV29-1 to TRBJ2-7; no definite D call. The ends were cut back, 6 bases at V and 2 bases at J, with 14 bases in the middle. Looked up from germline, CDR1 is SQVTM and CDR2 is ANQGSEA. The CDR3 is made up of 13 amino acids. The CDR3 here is CSVRRPTTYEQYF. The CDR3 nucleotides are TGCAGCGTCCGACGGCCAACTACCTACGAGCAGTACTTC.

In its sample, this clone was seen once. CDR3 in amino acids: CAISEGRPLTEAFF. The CDR3, as DNA: TGTGCCATCAGTGAAGGCAGACCTCTGACTGAAGCTTTCTTT. This rearrangement joins TRBV10-3 to TRBJ1-1; unclear D gene. CDR1 is ENHRY and CDR2 is SYGVKD in the germline V gene. The CDR3 totals 14 residues. The germline V and J ends were trimmed by 3 bases and 5 bases, with 13 bases remaining between them.

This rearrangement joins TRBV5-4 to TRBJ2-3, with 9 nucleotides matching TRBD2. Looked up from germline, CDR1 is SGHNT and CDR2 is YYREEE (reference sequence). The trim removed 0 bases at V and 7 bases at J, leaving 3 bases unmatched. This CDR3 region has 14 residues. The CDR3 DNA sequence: TGTGCCAGCAGCTTGGGACTAGCGGACAATACGCAGTATTTT. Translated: CASSLGLADNTQYF.

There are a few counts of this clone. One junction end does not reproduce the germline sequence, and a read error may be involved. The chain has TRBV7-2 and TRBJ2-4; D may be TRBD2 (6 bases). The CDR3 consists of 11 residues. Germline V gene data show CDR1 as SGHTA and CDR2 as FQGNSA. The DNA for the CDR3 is TGTGCCAGCAGCTTAGCAGGGACTTCGGACTTC. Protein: CASSLAGTSDF.

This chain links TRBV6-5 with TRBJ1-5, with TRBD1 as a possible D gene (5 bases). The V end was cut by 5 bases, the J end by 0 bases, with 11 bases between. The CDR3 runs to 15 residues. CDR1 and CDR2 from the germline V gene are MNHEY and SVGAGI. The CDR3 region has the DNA TGTGCCAGCAGTCCCTGGGGGGGTAGCAATCAGCCCCAGCATTTT. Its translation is CASSPWGGSNQPQHF.